This T cell receptor beta chain is drawn from a study of tumor and adjacent non-tumor tissue in lung cancer. Study-level background: Aged 31 to 76 years, patients included nine to ten men and 4 or 5 women with stage I to III disease. On average, productive TCRbeta reads reached 4 million to 4.5 million per sample.

No cell sorting was done before RNA was extracted from the tissue. This non-tumor lung sample came from over 3 cm beyond the tumor edge. Study observations and caveats: TCR diversity was significantly greater in tumor than normal lung tissue. Tumor repertoires had a smaller top 100 clone share than normal lung.

About this clonotype itself: Its antigen is not known. At one of its ends the junction is not consistent with the germline gene, which may arise from a read error.

Germline CDR1 and CDR2: MGHRA and YSYEKL. The CDR3 spans 15 residues. The library came from three nested PCR rounds adapted from ARM-PCR protocols. TCRdb reprocessed the multiplex PCR reads with MiXCR, giving one entry per CDR3 protein. The sample includes 70,000 to 90,000 distinct CDR3 sequences, around 70% of them seen just once. The sequence was collected from a woman between 50 and 59 years old with non-small cell lung cancer. The sequenced material came from distant non-tumor lung tissue. The chain links TRBV4-1 to TRBJ1-6; perhaps TRBD1 as D (5 bases). The CDR3 loop reads CTSSQVGVGNSPLHF. The CDR3 DNA follows: TGCACCAGCAGCCAAGTAGGGGTAGGTAATTCACCCCTCCACTTT.